This T cell receptor beta chain originates from a study of shared clonotypes between healthy human individuals. On the study more broadly: Researchers drew samples from two women and three men aged 18 to 49. Findings of the study overall: Across subsets, estimated richness was generally greater for naive than for memory populations. All-four-donor shared clonotypes had higher generation probabilities than non-shared clonotypes did. About 4.5% of naive CD4 clonotypes were common to a few donors.

Trimming took 5 bases from V and 2 from J, leaving 13 bases between them. The CDR3 is 14 amino acids. From germline, CDR1 is MNHEY and CDR2 SMNVEV (reference sequence). Only in-frame clones appear in the TCRdb table, and some are missing; sequencing was by immunoSEQ multiplex PCR. The table has 800,000 or so clones, 96% seen once. To note about this clone: Its antigen remains unidentified.

Naive CD8 cells lacked CD45RO, underwent positive selection for CCR7 and left out terminally differentiated effector memory CD45RA+ cells. Sequenced material: naive CD8+ T cells sorted from blood. The V and J genes are TRBV27 and TRBJ2-7; TRBD1 might be the D (6 bases). The receptor was isolated from a man aged 25-45 years in good health. The CDR3 spells CASSLGQQPYEQYF. In DNA, the CDR3 is TGTGCCAGCAGTCTCGGACAGCAGCCCTACGAGCAGTACTTC.